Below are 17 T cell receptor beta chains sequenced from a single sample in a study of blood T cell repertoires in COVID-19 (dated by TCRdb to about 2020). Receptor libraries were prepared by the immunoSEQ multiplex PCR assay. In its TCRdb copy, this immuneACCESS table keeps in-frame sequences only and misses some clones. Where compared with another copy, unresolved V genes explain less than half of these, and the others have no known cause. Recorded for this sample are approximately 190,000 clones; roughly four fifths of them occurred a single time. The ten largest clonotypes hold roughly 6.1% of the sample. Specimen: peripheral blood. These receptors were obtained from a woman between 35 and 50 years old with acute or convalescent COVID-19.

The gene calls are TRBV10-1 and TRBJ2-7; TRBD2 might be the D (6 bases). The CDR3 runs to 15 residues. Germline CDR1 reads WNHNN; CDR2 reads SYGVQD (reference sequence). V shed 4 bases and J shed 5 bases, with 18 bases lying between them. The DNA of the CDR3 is TGCGCCAGCAGTGCCTTGGGGGGATTGTTTCACGAGCAGTACTTC. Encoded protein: CASSALGGLFHEQYF.

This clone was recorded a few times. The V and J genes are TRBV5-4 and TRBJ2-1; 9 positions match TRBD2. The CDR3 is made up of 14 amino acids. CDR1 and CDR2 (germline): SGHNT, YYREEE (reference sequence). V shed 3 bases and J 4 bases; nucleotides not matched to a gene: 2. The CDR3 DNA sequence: TGTGCCAGCAGCTCTAGCGGGATTTACAATGAGCAGTTCTTC. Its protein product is CASSSSGIYNEQFF. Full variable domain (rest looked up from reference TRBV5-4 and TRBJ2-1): ETGVTQSPTHLIKTRGQQVTLRCSSQSGHNTVSWYQQALGQGPQFIFQYYREEENGRGNFPPRFSGLQFPNYSSELNVNALELDDSALYLCASSSSGIYNEQFFGPGTRLTVL.

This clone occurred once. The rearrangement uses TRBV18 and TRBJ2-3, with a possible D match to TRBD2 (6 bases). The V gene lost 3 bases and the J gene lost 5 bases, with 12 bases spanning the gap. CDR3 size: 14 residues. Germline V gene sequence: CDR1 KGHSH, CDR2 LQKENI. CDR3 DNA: TGTGCCAGCTCACCGTACGCCGGGGGAGATACGCAGTATTTT. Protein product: CASSPYAGGDTQYF.

The CDR3 sequence: CASSFGDRSPPLHF. The CDR3 region has the DNA TGTGCCAGCAGTTTTGGGGACAGGAGTCCCCCCCTCCACTTT. The genes are TRBV27 and TRBJ1-6; TRBD1 matches 8 bases. Per the germline V gene, CDR1 is MNHEY and CDR2 is SMNVEV (reference sequence). This CDR3 has 14 residues. Trimming took 3 bases from V and 13 from J; bases not matched to a gene: 8.

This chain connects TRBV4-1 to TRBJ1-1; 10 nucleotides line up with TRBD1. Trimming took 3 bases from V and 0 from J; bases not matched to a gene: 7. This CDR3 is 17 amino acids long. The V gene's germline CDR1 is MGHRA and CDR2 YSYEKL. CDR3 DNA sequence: TGCGCCAGCAGCCAGGGGACAGGGGATTACATGAACACTGAAGCTTTCTTT. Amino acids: CASSQGTGDYMNTEAFF.

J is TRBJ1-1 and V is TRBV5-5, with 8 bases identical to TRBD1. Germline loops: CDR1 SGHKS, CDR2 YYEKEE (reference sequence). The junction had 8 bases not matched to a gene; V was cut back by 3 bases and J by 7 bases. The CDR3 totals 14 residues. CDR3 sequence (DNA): TGTGCCAGCAGCTCCCACCAGGGGGCCTTTGAAGCTTTCTTT. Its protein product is CASSSHQGAFEAFF.

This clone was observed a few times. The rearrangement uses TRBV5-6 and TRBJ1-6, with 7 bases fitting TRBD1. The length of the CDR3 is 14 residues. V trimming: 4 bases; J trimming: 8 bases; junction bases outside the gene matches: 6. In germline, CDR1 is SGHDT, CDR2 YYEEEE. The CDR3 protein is CASSLTGLHSPLHF. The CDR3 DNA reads TGTGCCAGCAGCCTGACAGGGTTGCATTCACCCCTCCACTTT.

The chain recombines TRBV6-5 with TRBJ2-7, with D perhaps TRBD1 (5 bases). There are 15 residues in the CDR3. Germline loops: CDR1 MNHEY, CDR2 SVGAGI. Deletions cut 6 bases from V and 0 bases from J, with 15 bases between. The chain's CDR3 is CASSADSFSSYEQYF. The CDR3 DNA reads TGTGCCAGCAGCGCAGACAGCTTTAGCTCCTACGAGCAGTACTTC.

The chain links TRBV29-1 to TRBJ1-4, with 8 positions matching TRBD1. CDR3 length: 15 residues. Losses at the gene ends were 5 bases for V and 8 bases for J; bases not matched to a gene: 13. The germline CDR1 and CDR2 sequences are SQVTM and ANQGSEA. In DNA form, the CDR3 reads TGCAGCGTTCTCGGAGACGACAGGGGTAGGGAAAAACTGTTTTTT. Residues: CSVLGDDRGREKLFF.

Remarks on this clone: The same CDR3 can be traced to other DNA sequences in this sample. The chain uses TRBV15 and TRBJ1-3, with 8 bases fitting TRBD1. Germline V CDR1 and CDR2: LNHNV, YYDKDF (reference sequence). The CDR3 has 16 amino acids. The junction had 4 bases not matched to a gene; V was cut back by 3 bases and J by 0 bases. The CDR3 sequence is CATSRDRESSGNTIYF. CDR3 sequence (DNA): TGTGCCACCAGCAGGGACAGGGAAAGCTCTGGAAACACCATATATTTT.

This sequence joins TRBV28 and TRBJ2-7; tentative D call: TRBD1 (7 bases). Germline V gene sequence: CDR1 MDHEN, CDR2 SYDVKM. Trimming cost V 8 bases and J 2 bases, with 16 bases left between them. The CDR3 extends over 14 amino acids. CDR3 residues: CASRTQGEAYEQYF. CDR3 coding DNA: TGTGCCAGCCGTACCCAGGGGGAGGCCTACGAGCAGTACTTC. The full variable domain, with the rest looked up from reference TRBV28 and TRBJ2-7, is DVKVTQSSRYLVKRTGEKVFLECVQDMDHENMFWYRQDPGLGLRLIYFSYDVKMKEKGDIPEGYSVSREKKERFSLILESASTNQTSMYLCASRTQGEAYEQYFGPGTRLTVT.

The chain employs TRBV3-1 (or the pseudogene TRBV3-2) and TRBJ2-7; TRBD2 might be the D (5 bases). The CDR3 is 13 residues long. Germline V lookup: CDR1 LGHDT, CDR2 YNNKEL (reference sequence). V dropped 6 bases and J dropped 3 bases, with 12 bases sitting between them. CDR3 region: CASSQTGNYEQYF. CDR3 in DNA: TGTGCCAGCAGTCAGACGGGGAACTACGAGCAGTACTTC.

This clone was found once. The CDR3 bases are TGTGCCTGGGGGGGCGGAGCAGGGCCTAAATTCTACTATGGCTACACCTTC. It specifies CAWGGGAGPKFYYGYTF. This sequence joins TRBV30 and TRBJ1-2, with TRBD1 as a possible D gene (6 bases). Germline CDR1 is GTSNPN and CDR2 is SVGIG (reference sequence). Deletions cut 5 bases from V and 3 bases from J, with 25 bases between. The CDR3 consists of 17 residues.

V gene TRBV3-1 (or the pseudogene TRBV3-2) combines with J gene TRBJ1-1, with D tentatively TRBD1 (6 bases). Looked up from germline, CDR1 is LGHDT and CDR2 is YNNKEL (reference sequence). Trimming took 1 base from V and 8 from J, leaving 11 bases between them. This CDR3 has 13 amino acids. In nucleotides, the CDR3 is TGTGCCAGCAGCCAAGCTGGGACACCCGAAGCTTTCTTT. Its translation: CASSQAGTPEAFF.

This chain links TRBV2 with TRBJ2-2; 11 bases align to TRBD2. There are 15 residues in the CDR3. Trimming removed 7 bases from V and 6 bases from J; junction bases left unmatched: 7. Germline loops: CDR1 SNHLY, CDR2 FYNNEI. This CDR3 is CASTTSGGIAGELFF. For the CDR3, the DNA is TGTGCCAGCACAACTAGCGGGGGAATCGCCGGGGAGCTGTTTTTT. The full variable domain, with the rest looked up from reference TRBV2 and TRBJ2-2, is EPEVTQTPSHQVTQMGQEVILRCVPISNHLYFYWYRQILGQKVEFLVSFYNNEISEKSEIFDDQFSVERPDGSNFTLKIRSTKLEDSAMYFCASTTSGGIAGELFFGEGSRLTVL.

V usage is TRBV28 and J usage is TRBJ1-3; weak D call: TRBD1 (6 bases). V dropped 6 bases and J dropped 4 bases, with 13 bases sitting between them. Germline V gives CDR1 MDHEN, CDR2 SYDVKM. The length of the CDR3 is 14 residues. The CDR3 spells CASSRQVSGNTIYF. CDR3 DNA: TGTGCCAGCAGCCGACAGGTTTCGGGAAACACCATATATTTT.

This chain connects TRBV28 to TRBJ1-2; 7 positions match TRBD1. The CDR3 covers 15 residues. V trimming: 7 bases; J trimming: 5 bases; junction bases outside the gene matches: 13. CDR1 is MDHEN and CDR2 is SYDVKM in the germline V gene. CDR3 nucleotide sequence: TGTGCCAGCACCCGACTCGGGACAGCTTTATATGGCTACACCTTC. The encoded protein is CASTRLGTALYGYTF.